The entry that follows covers one T cell receptor beta chain sequence. The entry originates in a study of OX40 agonist ivuxolimab in advanced cancers. Study context: Every 2 weeks, patients received ivuxolimab intravenously, dosed at 0.01 to 10 mg/kg. Participants averaged 60 years of age (range about 23 to 80) and were 75% to 90% male. Treatment received earlier with anti-PD-1, anti-PD-L1 or anti-CTLA-4 agents was allowed, and approximately 40% had some.

The method was immunoSEQ multiplex PCR; TCRdb's version includes in-frame clones alone and lacks a portion of them. Of 40,000 to 60,000 clones listed, 80% to 90% were seen once; the top ten hold roughly a tenth. At cycle 4 day 1, cycle 7 day 1, and baseline, blood was sampled. The germline gives CDR1 WNHNN, CDR2 SYGVQD (reference sequence). V was shortened by 4 bases and J by 5 bases, with 11 bases between the two germline ends. CDR3 length equals 13 residues. The TCR comes from an adult with an advanced solid tumor such as melanoma, head and neck, liver or kidney cancer. This sample comprised CD4+ or CD8+ T cells sorted from blood, obtained in a trial of the OX40 agonist ivuxolimab. The V call is TRBV10-1, the J call TRBJ1-2; tentatively, D is TRBD1 (6 bases). The DNA for the CDR3 is TGCGCCAGCAGTGTCGACAGGTTATATGGCTACACCTTC. The encoded protein is CASSVDRLYGYTF.